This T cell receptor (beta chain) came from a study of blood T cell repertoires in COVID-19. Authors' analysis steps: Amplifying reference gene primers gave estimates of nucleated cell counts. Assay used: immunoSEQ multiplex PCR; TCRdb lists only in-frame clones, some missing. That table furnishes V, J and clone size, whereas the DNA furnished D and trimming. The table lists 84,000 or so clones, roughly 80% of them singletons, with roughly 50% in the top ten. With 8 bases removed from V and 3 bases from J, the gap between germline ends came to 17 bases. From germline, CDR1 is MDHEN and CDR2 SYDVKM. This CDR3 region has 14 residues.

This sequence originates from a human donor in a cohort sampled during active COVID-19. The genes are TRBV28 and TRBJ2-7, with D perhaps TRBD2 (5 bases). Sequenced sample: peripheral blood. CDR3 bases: TGTGCCAGCGGGTTAAGTCCTCGGGGCTACGAGCAGTACTTC. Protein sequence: CASGLSPRGYEQYF.